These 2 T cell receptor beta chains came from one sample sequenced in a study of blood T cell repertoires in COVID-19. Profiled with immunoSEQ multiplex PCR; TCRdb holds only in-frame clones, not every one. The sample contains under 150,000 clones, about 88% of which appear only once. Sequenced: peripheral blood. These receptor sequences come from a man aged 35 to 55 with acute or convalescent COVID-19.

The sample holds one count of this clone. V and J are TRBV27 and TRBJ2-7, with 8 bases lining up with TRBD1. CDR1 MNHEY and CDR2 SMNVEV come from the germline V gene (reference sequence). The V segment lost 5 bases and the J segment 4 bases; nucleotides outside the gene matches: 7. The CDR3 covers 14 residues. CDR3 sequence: CASSRDRRGYEQYF. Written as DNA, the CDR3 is TGTGCCAGCAGTCGGGACAGGCGTGGATACGAGCAGTACTTC.

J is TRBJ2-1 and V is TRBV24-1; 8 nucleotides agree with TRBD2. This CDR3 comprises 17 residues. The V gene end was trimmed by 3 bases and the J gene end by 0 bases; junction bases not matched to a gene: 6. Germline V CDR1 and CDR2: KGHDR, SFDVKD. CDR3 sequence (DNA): TGTGCCACCAGTGATGCCCTAGCGGGTTTCTCCTACAATGAGCAGTTCTTC. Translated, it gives CATSDALAGFSYNEQFF.